This T cell receptor beta chain came from a study of CD8 T cells in Susac syndrome. Random hexamers primed reverse transcription of about 0.45 to 1 ug RNA. The amplification used immunoSEQ multiplex PCR on TCR beta CDR3; it spanned 54 Vbeta and 13 Jbeta. Via MiXCR, TCRdb re-called the immunoSEQ multiplex PCR reads, giving one row per CDR3 protein. The data show approximately 230,000 distinct CDR3 sequences, just over 90% seen once. Per the germline V gene, CDR1 is MNHEY and CDR2 is SVGAGI. J was trimmed by 6 bases and V by 6 bases; bases with no gene match: 10. The CDR3 sequence is 15 residues long. Sequencing was done on a sample of CD4+ T cells from PBMCs. This TCR was recovered from a human donor with multiple sclerosis. The chain couples TRBV6-5 to TRBJ2-7; 11 bases are shared with TRBD1. The CDR3 region is CASRGTGTGGLEQYF. CDR3 coding DNA: TGTGCCAGCAGGGGAACCGGGACAGGGGGTCTCGAGCAGTACTTC.